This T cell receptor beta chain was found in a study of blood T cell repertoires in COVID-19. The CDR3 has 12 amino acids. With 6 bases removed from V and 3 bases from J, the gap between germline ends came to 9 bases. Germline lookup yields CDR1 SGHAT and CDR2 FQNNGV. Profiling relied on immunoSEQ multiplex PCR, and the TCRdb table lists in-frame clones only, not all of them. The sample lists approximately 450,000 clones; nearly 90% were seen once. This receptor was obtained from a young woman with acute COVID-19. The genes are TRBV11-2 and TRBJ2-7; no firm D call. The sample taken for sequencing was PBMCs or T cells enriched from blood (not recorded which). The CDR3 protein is CASRHTVYEQYF. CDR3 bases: TGTGCCAGCAGGCATACAGTCTACGAGCAGTACTTC.